The clone carrying this T cell receptor (beta chain) was observed once. Its antigen is currently unknown. The record originates from a study of cytomegalovirus exposure and HLA in healthy donors. A multiplex PCR was run with 60 Vbeta primers and 13 Jbeta primers. TCRdb's copy holds only in-frame clones and misses some; the assay was immunoSEQ multiplex PCR. Of 120,000 or so clones detected, under 70% appear once; the ten largest clones hold less than 2%. Regarding the study as a whole: As a later analysis showed, a missense DCLRE1C variant was linked to trimming of TCR beta V- and J-genes. By a later analysis, the bulk of CMV-associated TCR beta chains appeared HLA-restricted. Researchers had no immune exposure information except CMV serostatus available. Presence/absence analyses treated sequencing depth as roughly uniform across donors.

V lost 5 bases, J lost 7 bases, and 21 bases lay in between. The length of the CDR3 is 16 residues. Germline lookup yields CDR1 SEHNR and CDR2 FQNEAQ (reference sequence). The sequence came from a man aged 18 to 29 in good health and CMV-seronegative. Sequenced material: PBMCs. V is TRBV7-9 and J is TRBJ2-1, with D possibly TRBD1 on 5 matching bases. CDR3 coding DNA: TGTGCCAGCAGCATTCCCGGGCCGCGCAAGGGGAATGAGCAGTTCTTC. This sequence encodes CASSIPGPRKGNEQFF.